The 16 T cell receptor beta chains in this list originate from one sample, sequenced in a study of cytomegalovirus exposure and HLA in healthy donors. Both 60 Vbeta primers and 13 Jbeta primers went into the PCR. Sequencing was performed with immunoSEQ multiplex PCR; in TCRdb, only in-frame clones are kept and a portion is missing. The table includes around 150,000 clones, roughly 77% detected once. The sample taken for sequencing was PBMCs. The receptors stem from a man aged 18-30 years in good health and CMV-seropositive.

The chain uses TRBV4-1 and TRBJ1-4; 8 bases map to TRBD1. From germline, CDR1 is MGHRA and CDR2 YSYEKL. Germline trimming cut 4 bases from V and 4 bases from J; bases unmatched to any gene: 5. This CDR3 region has 15 residues. CDR3 bases: TGCGCCAGCAGCCTAGGGGACAGGAGTAATGAAAAACTGTTTTTT. This encodes CASSLGDRSNEKLFF.

The V gene is TRBV10-3, the J gene TRBJ2-7; possibly TRBD1 for D (6 bases). Germline CDR1 and CDR2: ENHRY and SYGVKD. This CDR3 has 14 residues. V lost 0 bases to trimming and J lost 0 bases, with 6 bases between them. CDR3 coding DNA: TGTGCCATCAGTGAGTCGGGACACTCCTACGAGCAGTACGTC. Residues: CAISESGHSYEQYV.

V usage is TRBV27 and J usage is TRBJ2-7; TRBD1 agrees at 9 bases. The CDR3 covers 14 residues. V was clipped by 6 bases and J by 6 bases; unmatched bases: 9. In germline, CDR1 is MNHEY, CDR2 SMNVEV (reference sequence). CDR3 amino acids: CASRGGTGLGEQYV. Here the CDR3 DNA reads TGTGCCAGCAGGGGGGGGACAGGGCTGGGCGAGCAGTACGTC.

The genes are TRBV29-1 and TRBJ1-2; 8 bases are a match to TRBD1. CDR3 length equals 13 residues. Trimming removed 4 bases from V and 3 bases from J; junction bases left unmatched: 4. The germline V gene encodes CDR1 SQVTM and CDR2 ANQGSEA. For the CDR3, the DNA is TGCAGCGTTGGGGCAGGGGGCGACTATGGCTACACCTTC. Protein product: CSVGAGGDYGYTF.

This clone has a handful of counts. The rearrangement joins TRBV7-9 to TRBJ2-1; D might be TRBD1 (5 bases). Germline-derived CDR1 and CDR2 are SEHNR and FQNEAQ (reference sequence). V lost 6 bases and J 15 bases, leaving 24 bases between the germline ends. This CDR3 region has 14 residues. The DNA for the CDR3 is TGTGCCAGCAGTAAAAGGGCCTTGGGGCCAGTGGGGTTCTTC. It codes for CASSKRALGPVGFF.

This chain links TRBV19 with TRBJ1-1, with 10 bases fitting TRBD1. The CDR3 is made up of 13 amino acids. J was trimmed by 7 bases and V by 1 base; bases with no gene match: 0. The V gene's germline CDR1 is LNHDA and CDR2 SQIVND (reference sequence). CDR3 sequence reads: CASSIGTGGEAFF. DNA for the CDR3: TGTGCCAGTAGTATAGGGACAGGGGGTGAAGCTTTCTTT.

This clone was detected a few times. The J gene is TRBJ1-2, the V gene TRBV30, with 7 bases lining up with TRBD1. The CDR3 extends over 13 amino acids. The V gene end was trimmed by 0 bases and the J gene end by 8 bases; junction bases not matched to a gene: 6. Per germline, CDR1 GTSNPN and CDR2 SVGIG (reference sequence). Written as DNA, the CDR3 is TGTGCCTGGAGTGTAGCAGGGGGATTGGGCTACACCTTC. It encodes CAWSVAGGLGYTF.

This clone was seen a few times. The V and J genes are TRBV6-1 and TRBJ2-7, with a weak D call TRBD1 (5 bases). This CDR3 is 13 amino acids long. The germline V gene has CDR1 MNHNS and CDR2 SASEGT. V was cut by 1 base and J by 2 bases, with 6 bases left in between. CDR3: CASSEGTTYEQYV. CDR3 DNA: TGTGCCAGCAGTGAAGGGACAACCTACGAGCAGTACGTC.

The chain uses TRBV30 and TRBJ1-3; 10 nucleotides align to TRBD1. The CDR3 totals 15 residues. V lost 8 bases and J lost 2; bases outside the gene matches: 9. The germline V gene has CDR1 GTSNPN and CDR2 SVGIG (reference sequence). CDR3 region: CAIPAGTGAGNTIYF. CDR3 DNA: TGTGCCATACCCGCCGGGACAGGGGCTGGAAACACCATATATTTT.

The V and J genes are TRBV6-5 and TRBJ2-7; tentative D call: TRBD1 (6 bases). The CDR3 is 14 amino acids. Germline V gives CDR1 MNHEY, CDR2 SVGAGI. V lost 0 bases and J lost 3, with 9 bases in between. The DNA for the CDR3 is TGTGCCAGCAGTTACTCGAGGGGGAGCTACGAGCAGTACGTC. Translating gives CASSYSRGSYEQYV.

The V gene is TRBV7-2, the J gene TRBJ2-2; D uncertain. Germline V gene data show CDR1 as SGHTA and CDR2 as FQGNSA. The CDR3 extends over 14 amino acids. The germline V and J ends were trimmed by 2 bases and 1 base, with 5 bases remaining between them. The CDR3 reads CASSLQQNTGELFF. CDR3 sequence (DNA): TGTGCCAGCAGCTTACAACAGAACACCGGGGAGCTGTTTTTT.

The rearrangement links TRBV2 to TRBJ1-2, with 8 bases identical to TRBD1. This CDR3 has 14 amino acids. CDR1 is SNHLY and CDR2 is FYNNEI in the germline V gene. J lost 3 bases, V lost 5 bases, and 5 bases had no gene match. CDR3 region: CASSRTGRDYGYTF. In DNA, the CDR3 is TGTGCCAGCAGTAGGACAGGGCGCGACTATGGCTACACCTTC.

The chain recombines TRBV9 with TRBJ2-5; tentatively, D is TRBD1 (7 bases). The CDR3 consists of 16 residues. Per germline, CDR1 SGDLS and CDR2 YYNGEE. Between the trimmed V and J ends, which lost 4 bases and 5 bases, there was a span of 21 bases. CDR3: CASSIYGQEGMETQYF. In nucleotides, the CDR3 is TGTGCCAGCAGCATATACGGACAGGAGGGGATGGAGACCCAGTACTTC.

The genes are TRBV29-1 and TRBJ2-2; D remains unclear. In germline, CDR1 is SQVTM, CDR2 ANQGSEA. V was clipped by 4 bases and J by 1 base, with 4 bases between them. The CDR3 is 12 residues long. The CDR3 is CSVARNTGELFF. For the CDR3, the DNA is TGCAGCGTTGCCAGGAACACCGGGGAGCTGTTTTTT.

The chain recombines TRBV5-1 with TRBJ2-2; possibly TRBD1 for D (6 bases). V shed 5 bases and J shed 0 bases, with 11 bases lying between them. Germline lookup yields CDR1 SGHRS and CDR2 YFSETQ. CDR3 length: 15 amino acids. CDR3 coding DNA: TGCGCCAGCAGAACAGGGTCCTCGAACACCGGGGAGCTGTTTTTT. Residues: CASRTGSSNTGELFF.

This chain uses TRBV5-1 with TRBJ2-1; 9 positions match TRBD2. Losses at the gene ends were 2 bases for V and 10 bases for J; bases not matched to a gene: 4. This CDR3 spans 13 amino acids. Germline V gene sequence: CDR1 SGHRS, CDR2 YFSETQ. CDR3 sequence reads: CASSFLAGYEQFF. CDR3 sequence (DNA): TGCGCCAGCAGCTTCCTAGCGGGGTACGAGCAGTTCTTC.